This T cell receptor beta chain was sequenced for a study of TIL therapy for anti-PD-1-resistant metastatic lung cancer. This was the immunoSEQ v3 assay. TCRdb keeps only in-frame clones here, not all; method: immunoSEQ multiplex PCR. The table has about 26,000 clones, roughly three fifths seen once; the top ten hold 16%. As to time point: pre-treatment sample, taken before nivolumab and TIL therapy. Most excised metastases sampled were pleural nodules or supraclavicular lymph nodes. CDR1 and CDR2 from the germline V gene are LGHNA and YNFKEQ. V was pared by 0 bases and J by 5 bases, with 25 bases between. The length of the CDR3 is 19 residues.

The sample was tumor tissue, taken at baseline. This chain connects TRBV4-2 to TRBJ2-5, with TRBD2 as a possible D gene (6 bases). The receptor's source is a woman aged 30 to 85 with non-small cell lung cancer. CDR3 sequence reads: CASSQDSRGATGVAETQYF. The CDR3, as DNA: TGTGCCAGCAGCCAAGATTCCCGAGGGGCAACGGGAGTGGCCGAGACCCAGTACTTC.